These 31 T cell receptor beta chains originate from one sample sequenced in a study of shared clonotypes between healthy human individuals. Libraries were prepared by immunoSEQ multiplex PCR; TCRdb keeps only in-frame clonotypes and omits some of them. The top ten hold 0.85% to 1.2% of the sample, which has millions of clones, around 96% seen once. In the naive CD8 group, cells lacked CD45RO and were positively selected for CCR7, so terminally differentiated effector memory CD45RA+ cells were left out. Sequencing was carried out using naive CD8+ T cells sorted from blood. Receptors were obtained from a man younger than 30 in good health.

The gene calls are TRBV5-6 and TRBJ2-1; 7 nucleotides line up with TRBD1. Germline trimming cut 1 base from V and 6 bases from J; bases unmatched to any gene: 10. The germline CDR1 and CDR2 sequences are SGHDT and YYEEEE. CDR3 length: 16 residues. The CDR3 DNA reads as TGTGCCAGCAGCTTGAGCTCCCGGGACAGATTCAATGAGCAGTTCTTC. It yields the protein CASSLSSRDRFNEQFF.

J is TRBJ2-5 and V is TRBV5-3; a possible D gene is TRBD1 (7 bases). Being an ORF, TRBV5-3 has a function that is uncertain. The CDR3 is made up of 16 amino acids. V lost 4 bases to trimming and J lost 2 bases, with 18 bases between them. The CDR3 protein is CARSEHISGGQETQYF. The CDR3 bases are TGTGCCAGAAGCGAGCATATTTCAGGGGGGCAAGAGACCCAGTACTTC.

The chain is built from TRBV6-6 and TRBJ2-7; D is unresolved. Germline-derived CDR1 and CDR2 are MNHNY and SVGAGI (reference sequence). V was cut by 7 bases and J by 3 bases, with 19 bases left in between. This CDR3 contains 15 residues. As DNA, the CDR3 is TGTGCCAGCAATTCCAACAGTTTTCCTTACTACGAGCAGTACTTC. The encoded protein is CASNSNSFPYYEQYF.

V and J are TRBV7-9 and TRBJ2-1, with a weak D call TRBD2 (7 bases). The V and J ends lost 5 bases and 3 bases respectively, with 17 bases between them. CDR3 length equals 16 residues. From germline, CDR1 is SEHNR and CDR2 FQNEAQ (reference sequence). The CDR3 is CASSPSEGGDYNEQFF. The CDR3 nucleotides are TGTGCCAGCAGCCCCTCCGAGGGGGGGGACTACAATGAGCAGTTCTTC.

The chain recombines TRBV27 with TRBJ2-1; the match to TRBD2 covers 11 bases. Germline CDR1 reads MNHEY; CDR2 reads SMNVEV (reference sequence). The CDR3 consists of 15 residues. Trimming cost V 3 bases and J 6 bases; bases outside gene matches: 4. CDR3 sequence reads: CASSFETSGTNEQFF. The CDR3 DNA is TGTGCCAGCAGTTTCGAGACTAGCGGGACCAATGAGCAGTTCTTC.

This sequence joins TRBV5-6 and TRBJ2-7; D ambiguous. This CDR3 contains 13 residues. Deletions cut 2 bases from V and 4 bases from J, with 10 bases between. CDR1 and CDR2 from the germline V gene are SGHDT and YYEEEE. The CDR3 sequence is CASSFMTEYEQYF. The CDR3 DNA sequence: TGTGCCAGCAGCTTTATGACCGAATACGAGCAGTACTTC. The whole variable domain, filled in from reference TRBV5-6 and TRBJ2-7, reads DAGVTQSPTHLIKTRGQQVTLRCSPKSGHDTVSWYQQALGQGPQFIFQYYEEEERQRGNFPDRFSGHQFPNYSSELNVNALLLGDSALYLCASSFMTEYEQYFGPGTRLTVT.

Details on this clone: A much larger clone lies one base from this, so it may be a read error. At the DNA level, this CDR3 is encoded by other sequences in the same sample as well. The V and J genes are TRBV19 and TRBJ2-7; D uncertain. Deletions cut 1 base from V and 6 bases from J, with 4 bases between. The germline V gene has CDR1 LNHDA and CDR2 SQIVND (reference sequence). This CDR3 is built from 11 residues. The CDR3 DNA reads TGTGCCAGTAGTATAGGTGGCGAGCAGTACTTC. It is translated as CASSIGGEQYF.

J is TRBJ2-5 and V is TRBV30; weak D call: TRBD2 (5 bases). CDR3 size: 16 residues. The V gene lost 3 bases and the J gene lost 4 bases, with 21 bases spanning the gap. Germline loops: CDR1 GTSNPN, CDR2 SVGIG (reference sequence). In DNA, the CDR3 is TGTGCCTGGAGCTACCGGGAACCTCCACGCTTAGAGACCCAGTACTTC. Residues: CAWSYREPPRLETQYF.

This chain joins TRBV28 and TRBJ1-5; 7 bases are a match to TRBD1. Germline lookup yields CDR1 MDHEN and CDR2 SYDVKM. V trimming: 5 bases; J trimming: 2 bases; junction bases outside the gene matches: 18. The CDR3 runs to 19 residues. DNA for the CDR3: TGTGCCAGCAGTGCCGCGACAGGGATCCCTGCTGGTGGCAATCAGCCCCAGCATTTT. Translating gives CASSAATGIPAGGNQPQHF.

The J gene is TRBJ2-5, the V gene TRBV7-9; the match to TRBD2 covers 10 bases. Germline values: CDR1 SEHNR, CDR2 FQNEAQ (reference sequence). The CDR3 totals 15 residues. Trimming removed 2 bases from V and 3 bases from J; junction bases left unmatched: 3. DNA of the CDR3: TGTGCCAGCAGCTTACTAGCGGGGGTCAAAGAGACCCAGTACTTC. This gives the protein CASSLLAGVKETQYF. The variable domain in full, completed from reference TRBV7-9 and TRBJ2-5, reads DTGVSQNPRHKITKRGQNVTFRCDPISEHNRLYWYRQTLGQGPEFLTYFQNEAQLEKSRLLSDRFSAERPKGSFSTLEIQRTEQGDSAMYLCASSLLAGVKETQYFGPGTRLLVL.

V and J are TRBV5-4 and TRBJ1-1; D is unresolved. Germline-derived CDR1 and CDR2 are SGHNT and YYREEE (reference sequence). The CDR3 loop spans 14 amino acids. Trimming shortened V by 1 base and J by 0 bases, and 7 bases separated the two germline ends. CDR3 residues: CASSLLSLNTEAFF. The CDR3 nucleotides read TGTGCCAGCAGCTTGTTGTCTCTGAACACTGAAGCTTTCTTT.

This clone has only one observation. The gene calls are TRBV7-8 and TRBJ2-7, with TRBD2 matching 8 bases. This CDR3 comprises 13 residues. Germline V gene data show CDR1 as SGHVS and CDR2 as FQNEAQ. The J segment lost 5 bases and the V segment lost 5 bases, leaving 5 bases of the junction unmatched. CDR3 protein: CASSPPGGNEQYF. CDR3 DNA: TGTGCCAGCAGCCCGCCGGGGGGGAACGAGCAGTACTTC.

In the case of this clone: A much larger clone differs from this one at a single base, so this may be a read error. The CDR3 loop reads CAWSADTEAFF. In DNA form, the CDR3 reads TGTGCCTGGAGTGCGGACACTGAAGCTTTCTTT. V and J are TRBV30 and TRBJ1-1; D gene uncertain. Germline V gives CDR1 GTSNPN, CDR2 SVGIG (reference sequence). This CDR3 has 11 residues. V was cut by 1 base and J by 3 bases, with 3 bases left in between.

This clone was counted a single time. CDR3 protein: CASSPARTPIYSNQPQHF. As DNA, the CDR3 is TGTGCCAGCAGCCCGGCGCGGACACCCATTTATAGCAATCAGCCCCAGCATTTT. This chain connects TRBV14 to TRBJ1-5; perhaps TRBD1 as D (5 bases). The germline V gene has CDR1 SGHDN and CDR2 FVKESK. This CDR3 has 18 residues. V was cut by 4 bases and J by 0 bases, with 19 bases left in between. Filled out from reference TRBV14 and TRBJ1-5, the complete variable domain reads EAGVTQFPSHSVIEKGQTVTLRCDPISGHDNLYWYRRVMGKEIKFLLHFVKESKQDESGMPNNRFLAERTGGTYSTLKVQPAELEDSGVYFCASSPARTPIYSNQPQHFGDGTRLSIL.

The chain recombines TRBV6-5 with TRBJ1-2, with D perhaps TRBD1 (5 bases). Trimming cost V 6 bases and J 4 bases, with 18 bases left between them. The CDR3 is made up of 15 amino acids. The germline CDR1 and CDR2 sequences are MNHEY and SVGAGI. DNA of the CDR3: TGTGCCAGCAGCGGACATGTTGTAGATACCTATGGCTACACCTTC. It encodes CASSGHVVDTYGYTF.

The chain recombines TRBV4-3 with TRBJ1-2; D is undetermined. Germline V gene sequence: CDR1 LGHNA, CDR2 YSLEER. V was shortened by 4 bases and J by 6 bases, with 12 bases between the two germline ends. This CDR3 has 13 amino acids. The CDR3 DNA sequence: TGCGCCAGCAGCCCAGCAGGATTGGATGGCTACACCTTC. Its protein product is CASSPAGLDGYTF.

V is TRBV10-1 and J is TRBJ1-6; a weak D match, TRBD1 (5 bases). This CDR3 comprises 16 residues. Germline loops: CDR1 WNHNN, CDR2 SYGVQD (reference sequence). Trimming stripped 4 bases from V and 7 bases from J, with 17 bases between. The CDR3 loop is CASSADVGEGNSPLHF. CDR3 coding DNA: TGCGCCAGCAGTGCGGACGTCGGAGAGGGGAATTCACCCCTCCACTTT.

The chain uses TRBV15 and TRBJ2-7; maybe TRBD2 (6 bases). V shed 4 bases and J shed 6 bases, with 16 bases lying between them. Germline values: CDR1 LNHNV, CDR2 YYDKDF (reference sequence). The CDR3 length is 14 residues. DNA of the CDR3: TGTGCCACCAGCAATACGGGAGCAGGGCCCGAGCAGTACTTC. Translated: CATSNTGAGPEQYF.

The rearrangement links TRBV18 to TRBJ1-3; no reliable D call. This CDR3 has 15 amino acids. V gave up 6 bases and J gave up 0 bases, with 12 bases separating them. Germline V gene lookup returns CDR1 KGHSH and CDR2 LQKENI. CDR3 region: CASSRGPHSGNTIYF. The CDR3 nucleotides read TGTGCCAGCTCGCGGGGTCCGCACTCTGGAAACACCATATATTTT.

This clone was seen more than once but under ten times. This chain links TRBV11-2 with TRBJ2-7; 9 bases fit TRBD1. V trimming: 0 bases; J trimming: 2 bases; junction bases outside the gene matches: 5. CDR1 and CDR2 (germline): SGHAT, FQNNGV. The CDR3 has 16 amino acids. The DNA of the CDR3 is TGTGCCAGCAGCTTAGATCTTGGGACAGGGCCCTACGAGCAGTACTTC. Protein: CASSLDLGTGPYEQYF.

The chain has TRBV5-5 and TRBJ1-1; no clear D gene. The V gene lost 0 bases and the J gene lost 4 bases, with 13 bases spanning the gap. The CDR3 totals 15 residues. Germline CDR1 is SGHKS and CDR2 is YYEKEE (reference sequence). The CDR3 nucleotides read TGTGCCAGCAGCTTGGGAGCAGCTCCCAGCACTGAAGCTTTCTTT. Residues: CASSLGAAPSTEAFF.

To note about this clone: Other DNA sequences in this sample translate to the same CDR3. The V gene is TRBV28, the J gene TRBJ2-3; D is uncertain. Trimming removed 2 bases at V and 5 bases at J, with 2 bases between. The CDR3 is 11 residues long. Germline lookup yields CDR1 MDHEN and CDR2 SYDVKM. For the CDR3, the DNA is TGTGCCAGCAGTTTAGTAGATACGCAGTATTTT. It yields the protein CASSLVDTQYF. Full variable domain (outside the CDR3, taken from reference TRBV28 and TRBJ2-3): DVKVTQSSRYLVKRTGEKVFLECVQDMDHENMFWYRQDPGLGLRLIYFSYDVKMKEKGDIPEGYSVSREKKERFSLILESASTNQTSMYLCASSLVDTQYFGPGTRLTVL.

About this clone itself: Other nucleotide sequences from this sample produce the same CDR3. The chain combines TRBV13 with TRBJ2-7, with D maybe TRBD1 (6 bases). The CDR3 length is 13 residues. Germline V gene lookup returns CDR1 PRHDT and CDR2 FYEKMQ (reference sequence). The V end was cut by 1 base, the J end by 5 bases, with 9 bases between. The CDR3 DNA follows: TGTGCCAGCAGCTTAGACAGGGCCCACGAGCAGTACTTC. This gives the protein CASSLDRAHEQYF.

This clone came up once. The J gene is TRBJ2-1, the V gene TRBV25-1; no clear D. V lost 4 bases and J 0 bases, leaving 10 bases between the germline ends. The CDR3 spans 15 residues. Germline values: CDR1 MGHDK, CDR2 SYGVNS. CDR3 region: CASSVHGVSYNEQFF. The CDR3 bases are TGTGCCAGCAGTGTTCACGGTGTCTCCTACAATGAGCAGTTCTTC.

The chain uses TRBV13 and TRBJ2-7; the match to TRBD1 covers 12 bases. The length of the CDR3 is 16 residues. Trimming removed 2 bases from V and 6 bases from J; junction bases left unmatched: 8. Germline CDR1 PRHDT, CDR2 FYEKMQ (reference sequence). The CDR3 nucleotides are TGTGCCAGCAGCTTATCAGGGACAGGGGGCATCACCGAGCAGTACTTC. This codes for CASSLSGTGGITEQYF.

The CDR3, as DNA: TGTGCCAGCAGTGAACTGGGGGCCCCTGGAAACACCATATATTTT. Translated: CASSELGAPGNTIYF. J is TRBJ1-3 and V is TRBV6-1; TRBD1 is a possible D gene (6 bases). The CDR3 contains 15 residues. Germline V gene lookup returns CDR1 MNHNS and CDR2 SASEGT. V lost 2 bases to trimming and J lost 2 bases, with 10 bases between them.

This clone was counted once. In the same sample, other DNA sequences code for this CDR3. The chain has TRBV7-9 and TRBJ2-3; perhaps TRBD2 as D (5 bases). Per the germline V gene, CDR1 is SEHNR and CDR2 is FQNEAQ (reference sequence). V was pared by 5 bases and J by 4 bases, with 13 bases between. CDR3 size: 14 residues. CDR3 sequence (DNA): TGTGCCAGCAGCCTACTAGGCGCTGCAGATACGCAGTATTTT. Translating gives CASSLLGAADTQYF.

The CDR3 here is CASLYDPSPYEQYF. The CDR3 DNA is TGTGCCAGCCTCTATGACCCGTCCCCCTACGAGCAGTACTTC. The chain recombines TRBV2 with TRBJ2-7; D ambiguous. The germline CDR1 and CDR2 sequences are SNHLY and FYNNEI. CDR3 length: 14 amino acids. Trimming pared 8 bases from V and 2 bases from J, leaving 16 bases between.

The gene calls are TRBV4-3 and TRBJ2-2; D gene unclear. V lost 2 bases and J lost 5, with 6 bases in between. The CDR3 has 13 residues. Germline values: CDR1 LGHNA, CDR2 YSLEER. The CDR3: CASSQTRTGELFF. The CDR3 nucleotides read TGCGCCAGCAGCCAAACAAGGACCGGGGAGCTGTTTTTT.

This rearrangement joins TRBV27 to TRBJ2-3, with TRBD1 matching over 7 bases. This CDR3 is built from 15 residues. Germline loops: CDR1 MNHEY, CDR2 SMNVEV (reference sequence). The junction had 6 bases not matched to a gene; V was cut back by 5 bases and J by 1 base. Written as DNA, the CDR3 is TGTGCCAGCAGTGCCTGGACAGGAGGCACAGATACGCAGTATTTT. This codes for CASSAWTGGTDTQYF.

CDR3 protein: CASSQETSNEQYF. The DNA of the CDR3 is TGTGCCAGCAGCCAAGAGACATCCAACGAGCAGTACTTC. V is TRBV7-8 and J is TRBJ2-7; D gene unclear. Trimming left V 5 bases short and J 5 bases short, with 13 bases between. Germline CDR1 and CDR2: SGHVS and FQNEAQ. There are 13 residues in the CDR3.